The 25 T cell receptor beta chains presented below share a single source sample, sequenced in a study of response to subunit inactivated influenza vaccine. Using its own MiXCR run on the RT-PCR reads, TCRdb lists one record per CDR3 protein. The data hold about 500,000 distinct CDR3 sequences, with 16% observed a single time. The starting material was CD4+ T cells sorted from PBMCs, obtained around 25 months after vaccination. The receptors originated from a man between 50 and 70 years old who received an inactivated influenza vaccine.

As for this clonotype: One junction end does not reproduce the germline sequence, and a read error may be involved. The chain uses TRBV24-1 and TRBJ2-2; 8 nucleotides match TRBD1. Germline assignment: CDR1 KGHDR and CDR2 SFDVKD. This CDR3 is built from 15 residues. CDR3 protein: CATRAGTGNTGELFF. The CDR3 DNA follows: TGTGCGACCAGGGCCGGGACAGGGAACACCGGGGAGCTGTTTTTT.

The J gene is TRBJ2-2, the V gene TRBV2; D uncertain. The ends were cut back, 7 bases at V and 2 bases at J, with 11 bases in the middle. The CDR3 is 14 residues long. Germline CDR1 SNHLY, CDR2 FYNNEI. The CDR3 region is CASTRATNTGELFF. In nucleotides, the CDR3 is TGTGCCAGCACAAGGGCGACTAACACCGGGGAGCTGTTTTTT.

Only a few counts were recorded for this clonotype. The chain is built from TRBV12-3 or TRBV12-4 and TRBJ2-1, with 8 bases identical to TRBD2. J gave up 6 bases and V 7 bases, and 11 bases lay outside the gene matches. The CDR3 contains 15 residues. The CDR3 DNA sequence: TGTGCCAGCATTCTTACCAGCGGGAGAGGCAATGAGCAGTTCTTC. Its protein is CASILTSGRGNEQFF.

This clonotype occurred a few times. This sequence joins TRBV6-1 and TRBJ2-2; the D gene is possibly TRBD1 (6 bases). This CDR3 contains 15 residues. Germline V gene lookup returns CDR1 MNHNS and CDR2 SASEGT. V shed 6 bases and J shed 1 base, with 12 bases lying between them. The CDR3 DNA is TGTGCCAGCAGCCCACAGGGCCGGAACACCGGGGAGCTGTTTTTT. Amino acid sequence: CASSPQGRNTGELFF.

This clonotype was observed many times. The chain carries TRBV20-1 and TRBJ2-7; 12 nucleotides line up with TRBD2. Germline values: CDR1 DFQATT, CDR2 SNEGSKA (reference sequence). CDR3 length equals 18 residues. V lost 6 bases and J lost 1; bases outside the gene matches: 16. The CDR3 region has the DNA TGCAGTGCCCAAGAACCCTGGCCGACTAGCGGGGGTTCCTACGAGCAGTACTTC. Its protein is CSAQEPWPTSGGSYEQYF.

In its sample, this clonotype was seen a few times. This chain joins TRBV28 and TRBJ1-3; TRBD1 agrees at 10 bases. Germline values: CDR1 MDHEN, CDR2 SYDVKM. V lost 3 bases to trimming and J lost 2 bases; unmatched junction nucleotides: 1. CDR3 length: 15 amino acids. The CDR3 DNA sequence: TGTGCCAGCAGTTTTGGACAGGGGGCTGGAAACACCATATATTTT. Amino acid sequence: CASSFGQGAGNTIYF.

This clonotype was counted a few times. The chain links TRBV11-1 to TRBJ2-3, with 8 bases identical to TRBD2. The length of the CDR3 is 15 residues. The germline V gene encodes CDR1 SGHAT and CDR2 FQDESV (reference sequence). Losses at the gene ends were 5 bases for V and 3 bases for J; bases not matched to a gene: 7. CDR3 nucleotide sequence: TGTGCCAGCAGCACTCAGACTAGCGTTACAGATACGCAGTATTTT. It translates to CASSTQTSVTDTQYF.

The chain combines TRBV6-2 or TRBV6-3 with TRBJ2-1; tentative D call: TRBD2 (6 bases). Germline V lookup: CDR1 MNHEY, CDR2 SVGEGT. The CDR3 runs 19 residues. Trimming removed 0 bases at V and 5 bases at J, with 23 bases between. The CDR3 here is CASSYSIRSVAVPDNEQFF. The CDR3 DNA reads as TGTGCCAGCAGTTACTCGATTAGGAGTGTAGCGGTCCCGGACAATGAGCAGTTCTTC.

This clonotype was detected a few times. The gene calls are TRBV13 and TRBJ1-4, with D hard to call. V was trimmed by 5 bases and J by 8 bases, leaving 18 bases between them. Germline V CDR1 and CDR2: PRHDT, FYEKMQ (reference sequence). The CDR3 is made up of 15 amino acids. The CDR3 coding sequence is TGTGCCAGCAGCATCGGACGGGATTTTGGCGAAAAACTGTTTTTT. Translated, it gives CASSIGRDFGEKLFF.

This clonotype was recorded a few times. The genes are TRBV3-1 and TRBJ2-5; 8 bases are shared with TRBD2. There are 16 residues in the CDR3. CDR1 is LGHDT, CDR2 YNNKEL, per germline (reference sequence). V trimming: 3 bases; J trimming: 8 bases; junction bases outside the gene matches: 14. This chain's CDR3 is CASSHTSGNRLQTQYF. CDR3 in DNA: TGTGCCAGCAGCCATACTAGCGGAAACAGACTGCAAACCCAGTACTTC.

The chain has TRBV5-1 and TRBJ1-1, with D uncertain. This CDR3 has 13 residues. The V gene's germline CDR1 is SGHRS and CDR2 YFSETQ. Trimming stripped 0 bases from V and 2 bases from J, with 5 bases between. CDR3 DNA: TGCGCCAGCAGCTTGGATCACAACACTGAAGCTTTCTTT. The encoded protein is CASSLDHNTEAFF.

This clonotype occurred many times. This chain links TRBV20-1 with TRBJ2-1; D is uncertain. V was pared by 1 base and J by 5 bases, with 12 bases between. CDR1 is DFQATT and CDR2 is SNEGSKA in the germline V gene (reference sequence). The CDR3 consists of 14 residues. The CDR3 nucleotides read TGCAGTGCTAGAGGTAGTAGCCAACACAATGAGCAGTTCTTC. It yields the protein CSARGSSQHNEQFF.

CDR3 sequence: CSAREKSVSDTQYF. In nucleotides, the CDR3 is TGCAGTGCTAGAGAAAAATCGGTATCAGATACGCAGTATTTT. J is TRBJ2-3 and V is TRBV20-1; D uncertain. CDR3 size: 14 residues. Germline V gives CDR1 DFQATT, CDR2 SNEGSKA (reference sequence). V was pared by 0 bases and J by 4 bases, with 11 bases between.

This clonotype was picked up many times. The chain carries TRBV12-3 or TRBV12-4 and TRBJ1-5, with a possible D match to TRBD1 (5 bases). Trimming removed 1 base from V and 6 bases from J, with 16 bases in between. This CDR3 is 16 amino acids long. The CDR3 DNA is TGTGCCAGCAGTTTAGGTTCCAGGGCCGAAGGTCAGCCCCAGCATTTT. Amino acid sequence: CASSLGSRAEGQPQHF.

In its sample, this clonotype was seen many times. The V call is TRBV10-2, the J call TRBJ2-3, with TRBD1 matching over 8 bases. This CDR3 contains 16 residues. Germline lookup yields CDR1 WSHSY and CDR2 SAAADI. The ends lost 8 bases at V and 2 bases at J; junction bases unmatched: 12. DNA of the CDR3: TGCGCCAGCTATCCGAGAGTGACAGGGGCCACAGATACGCAGTATTTT. It translates to CASYPRVTGATDTQYF.

This clonotype was observed a single time. The chain links TRBV6-5 to TRBJ2-3, with TRBD2 matching 13 bases. The germline V gene encodes CDR1 MNHEY and CDR2 SVGAGI. CDR3 length: 18 amino acids. V was clipped by 0 bases and J by 0 bases; unmatched bases: 3. The CDR3 loop is CASSYSAGLAGSTDTQYF. The CDR3, as DNA: TGTGCCAGCAGTTACTCGGCGGGACTAGCGGGAAGCACAGATACGCAGTATTTT.

The table lists this clonotype with a few counts. The V call is TRBV7-2, the J call TRBJ2-7; no reliable D call. This CDR3 spans 11 amino acids. Per germline, CDR1 SGHTA and CDR2 FQGNSA. The V end lost 5 bases, the J end lost 8 bases, and 10 bases lay between the germline ends. Here the CDR3 reads CASSLNWKQYF. For the CDR3, the DNA is TGTGCCAGCAGCCTTAATTGGAAGCAGTACTTC.

This clonotype has ten or more counts. This chain uses TRBV20-1 with TRBJ2-3; possible D gene TRBD2, 6 bases. V shed 6 bases and J shed 5 bases, with 21 bases lying between them. CDR3 size: 15 residues. Germline-derived CDR1 and CDR2 are DFQATT and SNEGSKA (reference sequence). CDR3 sequence: CSAPGTSRSQDTQYF. CDR3 DNA: TGCAGTGCACCAGGGACTTCCAGATCCCAAGATACGCAGTATTTT.

This clonotype has just a few counts. The chain is built from TRBV24-1 and TRBJ2-1; D may correspond to TRBD1 or TRBD2 (5 bases each). The germline V gene encodes CDR1 KGHDR and CDR2 SFDVKD. CDR3 length equals 14 residues. The V and J ends lost 3 bases and 5 bases respectively, with 10 bases between them. The CDR3 DNA reads as TGTGCCACCAGTGATCCGGGACGCGACAATGAGCAGTTCTTC. Amino acid sequence: CATSDPGRDNEQFF.

There are many counts of this clonotype. The rearrangement uses TRBV7-2 and TRBJ1-2; possibly TRBD1 for D (6 bases). The germline gives CDR1 SGHTA, CDR2 FQGNSA. Trimming pared 7 bases from V and 7 bases from J, leaving 19 bases between. The CDR3 is 14 residues long. CDR3 sequence: CASILGRGAGGYTF. CDR3 in DNA: TGTGCCAGCATCCTTGGTCGGGGGGCAGGTGGCTACACCTTC.

The chain has TRBV12-3 or TRBV12-4 and TRBJ2-2; D is unresolved. The V end was cut by 8 bases, the J end by 1 base, with 8 bases between. This CDR3 has 13 residues. The DNA for the CDR3 is TGTGCCAGCTCGGCTTTGAACACCGGGGAGCTGTTTTTT. As protein: CASSALNTGELFF.

In this sample, this clonotype turned up a few times. This sequence joins TRBV2 and TRBJ2-7; 13 bases map to TRBD2. V was pared by 6 bases and J by 4 bases, with 6 bases of the junction left unmatched. CDR1 and CDR2 from the germline V gene are SNHLY and FYNNEI. This CDR3 spans 15 amino acids. The CDR3 DNA reads as TGTGCCAGCAGAAGCCGGACTAGCGGGAGTTACGAGCAGTACTTC. Translation gives CASRSRTSGSYEQYF.

This clonotype was detected many times. V gene TRBV20-1 combines with J gene TRBJ2-5; TRBD1 might be the D (6 bases). V was pared by 3 bases and J by 5 bases, with 16 bases between. Germline CDR1 and CDR2: DFQATT and SNEGSKA (reference sequence). This CDR3 region has 14 residues. The CDR3 is CSASPRGRRETQYF. CDR3 DNA: TGCAGTGCTAGTCCCAGGGGTCGAAGGGAGACCCAGTACTTC.

This clonotype was observed a few times. The chain links TRBV5-6 to TRBJ2-1; D is possibly TRBD2 (5 bases). Trimming shortened V by 0 bases and J by 5 bases, and 15 bases separated the two germline ends. This CDR3 contains 16 residues. In germline, CDR1 is SGHDT, CDR2 YYEEEE. Written as DNA, the CDR3 is TGTGCCAGCAGCTTGGCATGGACTCAACAAAACAATGAGCAGTTCTTC. It is translated as CASSLAWTQQNNEQFF.

In this sample, this clonotype turned up many times. This sequence joins TRBV7-2 and TRBJ2-5; D gene uncertain. Germline CDR1 and CDR2: SGHTA and FQGNSA. The CDR3 extends over 15 amino acids. V lost 2 bases to trimming and J lost 5 bases, with 15 bases between them. The CDR3: CASSLPFRKPETQYF. In DNA form, the CDR3 reads TGTGCCAGCAGCTTACCGTTTAGGAAGCCGGAGACCCAGTACTTC.